Following are 26 T cell receptor beta chains from one sample sequenced in a study of Ad26.COV2.S vaccination and SARS-CoV-2 variants. TCRdb's copy holds only in-frame clones and misses some; the assay was immunoSEQ multiplex PCR. The sample consists of about 410,000 clones, approximately 90% of them appearing once. Documented treatment: 15 to 20 received Ad26.COV2.S at low or high dose, single or two shots; a few received placebo; per-sample allocation not given. The study sampled participants on day 63 after the first vaccine or placebo injection. Sequences were derived from peripheral blood, sampled in a trial of Ad26.COV2.S vaccine versus placebo. These receptors came from a person between 18 and 60 years old who received the Ad26.COV2.S COVID-19 vaccine or a placebo.

The gene calls are TRBV6-6 and TRBJ2-2; D may match TRBD1 or TRBD2 (5 bases each). The CDR3 is made up of 17 amino acids. Trimming removed 5 bases from V and 0 bases from J, with 16 bases in between. Germline assignment: CDR1 MNHNY and CDR2 SVGAGI (reference sequence). CDR3 nucleotides: TGTGCCAGCAGTCCACTTTCCGGGACCCCGAACACCGGGGAGCTGTTTTTT. It yields the protein CASSPLSGTPNTGELFF.

This clone was found once. The chain employs TRBV6-4 and TRBJ1-1; a possible D gene is TRBD1 (5 bases). Germline loops: CDR1 MRHNA, CDR2 SNTAGT. This CDR3 region has 14 residues. The V gene lost 0 bases and the J gene lost 0 bases, with 5 bases spanning the gap. The CDR3 sequence: CASSDSGVNTEAFF. The DNA for the CDR3 is TGTGCCAGCAGTGACTCGGGGGTGAACACTGAAGCTTTCTTT.

This clone occurred once. The rearrangement uses TRBV5-6 and TRBJ1-1; D not certain. V dropped 2 bases and J dropped 4 bases, with 6 bases sitting between them. The CDR3 extends over 12 amino acids. CDR1 is SGHDT, CDR2 YYEEEE, per germline. The CDR3 spells CASSFPGTEAFF. CDR3 DNA sequence: TGTGCCAGCAGCTTTCCCGGCACTGAAGCTTTCTTT.

The gene calls are TRBV28 and TRBJ1-5; D might be TRBD1 (5 bases). Germline lookup yields CDR1 MDHEN and CDR2 SYDVKM. Trimming stripped 8 bases from V and 0 bases from J, with 14 bases between. The CDR3 is made up of 15 amino acids. The CDR3 here is CASGGTGYSNQPQHF. The DNA of the CDR3 is TGTGCCAGCGGAGGTACAGGCTATAGCAATCAGCCCCAGCATTTT.

V is TRBV5-1 and J is TRBJ2-7, with a tentative D call TRBD1 (7 bases). Trimming took 4 bases from V and 6 from J, leaving 17 bases between them. The germline gives CDR1 SGHRS, CDR2 YFSETQ. This CDR3 has 14 residues. In DNA form, the CDR3 reads TGCGCCAGCAGCCCTTCGGGGGCAGGGGGCGAGCAGTACTTC. Translated: CASSPSGAGGEQYF.

The chain has TRBV5-6 and TRBJ2-2; tentatively, D is TRBD1 (5 bases). The CDR3 has 17 amino acids. V was shortened by 4 bases and J by 2 bases, with 18 bases between the two germline ends. CDR1 and CDR2 (germline): SGHDT, YYEEEE. CDR3 bases: TGTGCCAGCAGCCCTCCTGAAGGGGCCCCAAACACCGGGGAGCTGTTTTTT. Translation gives CASSPPEGAPNTGELFF.

The chain combines TRBV2 with TRBJ1-5; D remains ambiguous. The V end lost 7 bases, the J end lost 2 bases, and 12 bases lay between the germline ends. Germline V gene sequence: CDR1 SNHLY, CDR2 FYNNEI. There are 14 residues in the CDR3. The CDR3: CASTEFTGNQPQHF. The CDR3 bases are TGTGCCAGCACAGAATTCACTGGCAATCAGCCCCAGCATTTT.

The rearrangement links TRBV6-1 to TRBJ1-5; possible D gene TRBD1, 5 bases. Germline V gives CDR1 MNHNS, CDR2 SASEGT. Deletions cut 0 bases from V and 6 bases from J, with 12 bases between. This CDR3 comprises 15 residues. The CDR3 loop reads CASSEAGESGQPQHF. The DNA for the CDR3 is TGTGCCAGCAGTGAAGCGGGGGAATCTGGTCAGCCCCAGCATTTT.

The J gene is TRBJ2-1, the V gene TRBV7-2, with 7 nucleotides matching TRBD2. Germline V gene data show CDR1 as SGHTA and CDR2 as FQGNSA. The ends lost 2 bases at V and 7 bases at J; junction bases unmatched: 8. The CDR3 loop spans 15 amino acids. The CDR3 is CASSLSGGDFNEQFF. As DNA, the CDR3 is TGTGCCAGCAGCTTAAGTGGGGGGGATTTTAATGAGCAGTTCTTC.

The V call is TRBV3-1 (or the pseudogene TRBV3-2), the J call TRBJ2-3, with D hard to call. Trimming took off 4 bases at V and 1 base at J, with 15 bases between the two ends. The CDR3 runs 16 residues. Germline CDR1 reads LGHDT; CDR2 reads YNNKEL (reference sequence). This CDR3 reads CASSPMRPRGTDTQYF. The CDR3 DNA sequence: TGTGCCAGCAGCCCTATGAGACCCAGAGGCACAGATACGCAGTATTTT.

The V and J genes are TRBV7-2 and TRBJ2-2; 7 nucleotides match TRBD1. V lost 6 bases and J lost 4; bases outside the gene matches: 2. Germline assignment: CDR1 SGHTA and CDR2 FQGNSA. The CDR3 contains 13 residues. CDR3 protein: CASRRGPTGELFF. The CDR3 DNA is TGTGCCAGCAGGAGGGGGCCCACCGGGGAGCTGTTTTTT.

The DNA for the CDR3 is TGTGCCAGCAGCTTCAGAACTACGTTCGGCGATGAGCAGTTCTTC. Protein: CASSFRTTFGDEQFF. This rearrangement joins TRBV13 to TRBJ2-1; no reliable D call. The germline CDR1 and CDR2 sequences are PRHDT and FYEKMQ (reference sequence). The V gene lost 3 bases and the J gene lost 8 bases, with 17 bases spanning the gap. This CDR3 comprises 15 residues.

CDR3 in amino acids: CASSLGGRGRTEAFF. DNA of the CDR3: TGTGCCAGCAGCCTCGGCGGCAGGGGCCGGACTGAAGCTTTCTTT. This rearrangement joins TRBV5-4 to TRBJ1-1; D is perhaps TRBD1 (6 bases). Per the germline V gene, CDR1 is SGHNT and CDR2 is YYREEE (reference sequence). The CDR3 totals 15 residues. Trimming left V 4 bases short and J 5 bases short, with 18 bases between.

The V gene is TRBV7-6, the J gene TRBJ2-1; possibly TRBD2 for D (5 bases). The CDR3 totals 16 residues. Trimming pared 3 bases from V and 10 bases from J, leaving 22 bases between. Germline CDR1 is SGHVS and CDR2 is FNYEAQ. The CDR3 DNA is TGTGCCAGCAGCTTTTCTACGGGTCACCCCTCGGGGGAGCAGTTCTTC. It is translated as CASSFSTGHPSGEQFF.

The gene calls are TRBV3-1 (or the pseudogene TRBV3-2) and TRBJ1-2, with 9 nucleotides matching TRBD1. Looked up from germline, CDR1 is LGHDT and CDR2 is YNNKEL (reference sequence). V was pared by 3 bases and J by 7 bases, with 12 bases of the junction left unmatched. The CDR3 is made up of 16 amino acids. The CDR3, as DNA: TGTGCCAGCAGCCATATAGTGGCACAGGGGGCGCGTGGCTACACCTTC. This translates into CASSHIVAQGARGYTF.

The chain links TRBV11-2 to TRBJ2-3; D is undetermined. The ends were cut back, 3 bases at V and 9 bases at J, with 7 bases in the middle. Germline V gene data show CDR1 as SGHAT and CDR2 as FQNNGV. The CDR3 has 11 residues. The CDR3 DNA reads TGTGCCAGCAGCTTCCGGTCGACGCAGTATTTT. As protein: CASSFRSTQYF.

The J gene is TRBJ1-4, the V gene TRBV7-6; 11 nucleotides line up with TRBD1. With V trimmed by 5 bases and J by 8 bases, 4 bases remained unmatched. CDR3 size: 14 residues. In germline, CDR1 is SGHVS, CDR2 FNYEAQ. In DNA form, the CDR3 reads TGTGCCAGCAGCCCGGGACAGGGGGGCGAAAAACTGTTTTTT. Translation gives CASSPGQGGEKLFF.

The chain uses TRBV25-1 and TRBJ1-1; D unclear. The CDR3 spans 15 residues. Trimming stripped 4 bases from V and 3 bases from J, with 15 bases between. The germline CDR1 and CDR2 sequences are MGHDK and SYGVNS. The CDR3 sequence is CASSADGDRDTEAFF. In DNA, the CDR3 is TGTGCCAGCAGTGCGGACGGGGATAGAGACACTGAAGCTTTCTTT.

V and J are TRBV19 and TRBJ2-7; no reliable D call. Trimming left V 1 base short and J 7 bases short, with 14 bases between. The CDR3 is made up of 14 amino acids. Germline CDR1 and CDR2: LNHDA and SQIVND (reference sequence). CDR3 nucleotide sequence: TGTGCCAGTAGTATAGTAGGCTACCCCGAGGAGCAGTACTTC. Translation gives CASSIVGYPEEQYF.

The chain couples TRBV3-1 (or the pseudogene TRBV3-2) to TRBJ2-7; a weak D match, TRBD1 (5 bases). Trimming stripped 0 bases from V and 2 bases from J, with 20 bases between. Germline loops: CDR1 LGHDT, CDR2 YNNKEL (reference sequence). The CDR3 runs to 18 residues. The CDR3 nucleotides are TGTGCCAGCAGCCAAGACCCAGCAGCGACAGTGAGTACCTACGAGCAGTACTTC. It translates to CASSQDPAATVSTYEQYF.

The V call is TRBV15, the J call TRBJ2-5; D possibly matches TRBD1 or TRBD2 (6 bases each). This CDR3 has 14 amino acids. The germline CDR1 and CDR2 sequences are LNHNV and YYDKDF (reference sequence). The V end was cut by 4 bases, the J end by 4 bases, with 13 bases between. The CDR3 region is CATSTFGGAETQYF. CDR3 DNA sequence: TGTGCCACCAGCACATTCGGGGGCGCAGAGACCCAGTACTTC.

This chain joins TRBV7-7 and TRBJ2-5; D gene unclear. The CDR3 consists of 13 residues. The V end was cut by 1 base, the J end by 4 bases, with 7 bases between. Germline lookup yields CDR1 SSHAT and CDR2 FNYEAQ (reference sequence). The chain's CDR3 is CASSLVSGETQYF. As DNA, the CDR3 is TGTGCCAGCAGCTTAGTTTCTGGAGAGACCCAGTACTTC.

The chain recombines TRBV7-9 with TRBJ1-3; TRBD1 aligns across 10 bases. V lost 11 bases and J lost 1; bases outside the gene matches: 11. This CDR3 is built from 16 residues. The V gene's germline CDR1 is SEHNR and CDR2 FQNEAQ (reference sequence). The CDR3 loop reads CAARDRGERSGNTIYF. The CDR3 DNA sequence: TGTGCCGCGAGGGACAGGGGTGAGCGGTCTGGAAACACCATATATTTT.

The chain couples TRBV7-9 to TRBJ1-2; D is ambiguous. V was pared by 5 bases and J by 5 bases, with 15 bases between. Germline CDR1 SEHNR, CDR2 FQNEAQ (reference sequence). The CDR3 covers 14 residues. Here the CDR3 DNA reads TGTGCCAGCAGCCGCGAGAGGACCGGGTATGGCTACACCTTC. This translates into CASSRERTGYGYTF. Based on the CDR3 plus reference TRBV7-9 and TRBJ1-2, the full variable domain is DTGVSQNPRHKITKRGQNVTFRCDPISEHNRLYWYRQTLGQGPEFLTYFQNEAQLEKSRLLSDRFSAERPKGSFSTLEIQRTEQGDSAMYLCASSRERTGYGYTFGSGTRLTVV.

This rearrangement joins TRBV19 to TRBJ1-5; the match to TRBD1 covers 7 bases. V shed 3 bases and J 10 bases; nucleotides not matched to a gene: 12. The CDR3 covers 15 residues. The germline V gene encodes CDR1 LNHDA and CDR2 SQIVND (reference sequence). Written as DNA, the CDR3 is TGTGCCAGTAGTATGTACGACAGGGAGGGGCTACCCCAGCATTTT. Its translation is CASSMYDREGLPQHF.

The rearrangement uses TRBV11-2 and TRBJ2-7, with D hard to call. V lost 5 bases to trimming and J lost 3 bases, with 11 bases between them. Germline-derived CDR1 and CDR2 are SGHAT and FQNNGV. The CDR3 runs 13 residues. CDR3 loop: CASSRVTGYEQYF. CDR3 DNA: TGTGCCAGCAGCAGGGTAACCGGCTACGAGCAGTACTTC. The complete variable domain, with remaining parts taken from reference TRBV11-2 and TRBJ2-7, reads EAGVAQSPRYKIIEKRQSVAFWCNPISGHATLYWYQQILGQGPKLLIQFQNNGVVDDSQLPKDRFSAERLKGVDSTLKIQPAKLEDSAVYLCASSRVTGYEQYFGPGTRLTVT.